This T cell receptor (beta chain) was obtained from a study of shared clonotypes between healthy human individuals. Whole-study findings and limits: With a few donors compared, 4.5% to 6.5% of naive CD4 clonotypes were shared.

Germline V gene data show CDR1 as SEHNR and CDR2 as FQNEAQ (reference sequence). The CDR3 is made up of 18 amino acids. The V and J ends lost 4 bases and 0 bases respectively, with 16 bases between them. Generated by immunoSEQ multiplex PCR, the TCRdb table keeps only in-frame clones and is missing some. The sample consists of millions of clones, 90% to 95% of them appearing once. Points on this clone: Its specificity is unknown.

This TCR derives from a young man in good health. Some clones in this sample may be carry-over from other donors' samples. Sequenced input: naive CD4+ T cells from PBMCs. The subset was: CD45RA+ positively selected. This chain connects TRBV7-9 to TRBJ2-6; TRBD2 might be the D (6 bases). The CDR3 is CASSSGQDGGSGANVLTF. The CDR3 DNA is TGTGCCAGCAGCTCGGGCCAAGACGGGGGCTCTGGGGCCAACGTCCTGACTTTC.